Detailed here is one T cell receptor beta chain. Its cognate antigen has yet to be identified. Per-nucleotide qualities are absent, and no much larger clonotype sits a single base away. Cut back by 3 bases and 10 bases, the V and J ends lie 13 bases apart. Reading the germline V gene gives CDR1 MDHEN and CDR2 SYDVKM. From its cysteine to its phenylalanine, the CDR3 spans 12 amino acids. Only the CDR3 DNA is retained, 36 bases long and in frame from the first base. This record comes from a study of blood T cell repertoires in COVID-19 (dated by TCRdb to about 2020). Describing the broader study: Collaborator samples came from the United States, Italy and Spain and covered acute and convalescent phases of COVID-19. The prospective study material was composed of cDNA or gDNA derived from T cells, B-cell-depleted T cells, or PBMCs. The dataset comprised deeply sampled blood TCRbeta repertoires from subjects exposed to, actively infected with, or recovered from COVID-19. The repertoires were released in a freely available public database intended as a resource for research on the immune response to SARS-CoV-2. Samples were obtained from the ongoing ImmuneRACE study (first 160 participants) and from some 1,200 subjects provided by 6 global collaborators. The sample metadata nearly always contained a de-identified subject ID, COVID-19 status, age in years and sex. Where available, HLA class I and class II types were obtained from metadata supplied by the sample provider rather than from assay-based typing. Summary of the overall study and its limitations: The amount of clinical and demographic metadata varied by source and participant and was provided uncurated.

TCRbeta CDR3 regions were amplified from genomic DNA using the immunoSEQ Assay, a bias-controlled multiplex PCR. Concerning the study's data processing: Within the assay, amplification of reference gene primers was used to estimate how many nucleated cells each sample contained. To quantify the absolute abundance of each unique TCRbeta CDR3 rearrangement, sequence reads were collapsed and filtered. For each sample, productive Simpson clonality was calculated as the square root of Simpson's diversity index over productive rearrangements. In its TCRdb copy, this immuneACCESS table keeps in-frame sequences only and misses some clones. Where compared with another copy, unresolved V genes explain less than half of these, and the others have no known cause. That table furnishes V, J and clone size, whereas the DNA furnished D and trimming. The sample profile shows roughly 340,000 clones; 80% to 90% of them were found once. Clones ranked in the top ten supply about 1% of the sample.

Enrolling through a virtual design, the prospective study's participants ranged in age from about 18 to 89 years and lived across roughly 24 United States geographic areas. In the prospective study, cohorts were assigned on the basis of participant-reported clinical history obtained from a screening survey and a study questionnaire. Recovered participants in ImmuneRACE Cohort 3 were defined by two consecutive negative NP/OP PCR tests, clearance by a healthcare professional, or resolution of symptoms. Mobile phlebotomists in the prospective study collected whole blood, serum and a nasopharyngeal or oropharyngeal swab from every participant. Participants in the prospective study had the option to provide additional blood draws and questionnaires over an approximately 2-month period. Before DNA extraction, prospective study blood samples were shipped either frozen or at room temperature.

The sequence derives from a man between 18 and 29 years old who had recovered from COVID-19. What was sequenced was PBMCs or T cells enriched from blood (not recorded which). Rearrangement joined TRBV28 to TRBJ2-7; TRBD1 is a weak D gene call, 5 bases matching. The CDR3 protein sequence reads: CASSFLGADQYF. The bases are TGTGCCAGCAGTTTCCTTGGGGCGGACCAGTACTTC.